This TCR beta chain was recovered during a study of technical replicates of blood from a few donors. CDR1 ENHRY and CDR2 SYGVKD come from the germline V gene. The J segment lost 1 base and the V segment lost 2 bases, leaving 3 bases of the junction unmatched. CDR3 length equals 16 residues. Generated by immunoSEQ multiplex PCR, the TCRdb table keeps only in-frame clones and is missing some. The profile shows some 74,000 clones, about 97% of them singletons. The genes are TRBV10-3 and TRBJ1-5; 9 nucleotides match TRBD1. This TCR was sampled from a human donor in good health. Sequencing was performed on T cells isolated from PBMCs. CDR3 sequence (DNA): TGTGCCATCAGTGAGCGGACAGGGGTAAGCAATCAGCCCCAGCATTTT. Its translation is CAISERTGVSNQPQHF.